This TCR beta chain is drawn from a study of T-cell reconstitution after alpha-beta-depleted transplantation in children. The germline V gene has CDR1 DFQATT and CDR2 SNEGSKA (reference sequence). This CDR3 spans 12 amino acids. V gave up 5 bases and J gave up 3 bases, with 10 bases separating them. Unique molecular identifiers were used to barcode this TCRbeta library. TCRdb reprocessed the PCR reads via MiXCR and lists one record per CDR3 protein. The table includes fewer than 750,000 distinct CDR3 sequences, 27% detected once. The material sequenced was PBMCs, taken before TCRalphabeta/CD19-depleted stem cell transplant. The chain is built from TRBV20-1 and TRBJ2-5; possibly TRBD1 for D (6 bases). The clonotype originates from a boy under two years old with Wiskott-Aldrich syndrome, due to receive a stem cell transplant. The CDR3, as DNA: TGCAGTGCTGGACAGAATAAAGAGACCCAGTACTTC. Translating gives CSAGQNKETQYF.